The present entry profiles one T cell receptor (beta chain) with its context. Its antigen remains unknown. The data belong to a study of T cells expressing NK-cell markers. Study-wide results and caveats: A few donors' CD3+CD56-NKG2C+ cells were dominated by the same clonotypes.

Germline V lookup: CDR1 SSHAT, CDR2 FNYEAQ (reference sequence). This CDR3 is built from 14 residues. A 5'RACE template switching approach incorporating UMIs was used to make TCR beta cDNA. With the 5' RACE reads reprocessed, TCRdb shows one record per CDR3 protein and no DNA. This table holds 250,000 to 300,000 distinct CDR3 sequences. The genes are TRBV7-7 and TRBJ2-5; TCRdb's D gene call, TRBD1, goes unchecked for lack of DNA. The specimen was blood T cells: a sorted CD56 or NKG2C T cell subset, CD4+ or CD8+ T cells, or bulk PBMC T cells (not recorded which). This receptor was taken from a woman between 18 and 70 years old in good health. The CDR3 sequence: CASSGAGTKETQYF. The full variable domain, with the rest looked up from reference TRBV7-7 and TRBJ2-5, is GAGVSQSPRYKVTKRGQDVTLRCDPISSHATLYWYQQALGQGPEFLTYFNYEAQPDKSGLPSDRFSAERPEGSISTLTIQRTEQRDSAMYRCASSGAGTKETQYFGPGTRLLVL.